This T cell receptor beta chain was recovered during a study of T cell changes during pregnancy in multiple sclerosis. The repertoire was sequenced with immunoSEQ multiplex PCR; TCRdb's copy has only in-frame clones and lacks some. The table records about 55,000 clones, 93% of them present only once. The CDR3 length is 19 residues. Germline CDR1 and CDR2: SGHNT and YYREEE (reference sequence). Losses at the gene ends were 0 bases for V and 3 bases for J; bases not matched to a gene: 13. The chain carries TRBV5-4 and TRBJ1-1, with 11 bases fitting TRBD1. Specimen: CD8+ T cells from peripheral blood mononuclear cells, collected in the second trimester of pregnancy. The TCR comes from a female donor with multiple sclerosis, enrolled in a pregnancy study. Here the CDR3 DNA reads TGTGCCAGCAGCTTGGATTGGGGGACAGGGGGTTTGTGGGACACTGAAGCTTTCTTT. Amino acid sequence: CASSLDWGTGGLWDTEAFF.